This T cell receptor beta chain is from a study of a mutant IDH1 vaccine in newly diagnosed glioma. Only in-frame clones appear in the TCRdb table, and some are missing; sequencing was by immunoSEQ multiplex PCR. This sample has under 45,000 clones, with about 76% found just once. Sample time point: week 23, last vaccination. All doses held 300 ug of mutant IDH1 20-mer peptide, with topical imiquimod. As concerns this clone: Its target is unknown.

The sequence came from a man aged 50 to 59 with glioma. The starting material was PBMCs, obtained from a glioma patient whose treatment included an IDH1 peptide vaccine.

The CDR3 protein is CASSVEASSSYGYTF. For the CDR3, the DNA is TGTGCCAGCAGTGTGGAGGCTTCCTCCTCCTATGGCTACACCTTC. This sequence joins TRBV6-4 and TRBJ1-2; no firm D call. CDR3 length equals 15 residues. The germline V gene encodes CDR1 MRHNA and CDR2 SNTAGT. The V end lost 4 bases, the J end lost 4 bases, and 16 bases lay between the germline ends.